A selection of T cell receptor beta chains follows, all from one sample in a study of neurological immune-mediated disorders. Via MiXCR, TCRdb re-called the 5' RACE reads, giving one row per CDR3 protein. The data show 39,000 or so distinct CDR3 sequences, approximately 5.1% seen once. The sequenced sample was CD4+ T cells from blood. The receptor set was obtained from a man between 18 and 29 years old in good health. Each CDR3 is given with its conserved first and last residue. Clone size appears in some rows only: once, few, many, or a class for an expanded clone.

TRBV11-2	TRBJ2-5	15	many	CASSLSLRNQETQYF
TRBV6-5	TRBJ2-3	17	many	CASSFHRIAGTTDTQYF
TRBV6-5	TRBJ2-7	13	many	CASSRHAAYEQYF
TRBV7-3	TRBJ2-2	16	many	CASSFSTRGTGGELFF
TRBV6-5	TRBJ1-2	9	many	CAPSAGYTF
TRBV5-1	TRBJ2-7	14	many	CASSSPSGPYEQYF
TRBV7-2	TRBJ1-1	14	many	CASSGQGGNTEAFF
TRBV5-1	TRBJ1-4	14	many	CASSPDSYNEKLFF
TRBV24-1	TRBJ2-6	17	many	CATSDSERLSGANVLTF
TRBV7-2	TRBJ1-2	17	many	CASSSRTGGVSNYGYTF
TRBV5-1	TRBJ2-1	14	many	CASSLEGGDNEQFF
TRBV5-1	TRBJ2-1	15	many	CASSPLAEPYNEQFF
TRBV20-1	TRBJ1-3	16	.	CSASQGSERNGNTIYF
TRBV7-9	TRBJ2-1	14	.	CASSRGLALNEQFF
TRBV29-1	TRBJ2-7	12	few	CSAGTFSYEQYF
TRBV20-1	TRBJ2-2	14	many	CSAPGQPFTGELFF
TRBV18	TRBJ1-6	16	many	CASSSAQGARSSPLHF
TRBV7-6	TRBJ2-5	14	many	CASTTGGNQETQYF
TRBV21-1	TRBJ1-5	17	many	CASSKVTGGKSNQPQHF
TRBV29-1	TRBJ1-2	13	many	CSVATGQNYGYTF
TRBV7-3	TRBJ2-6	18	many	CASSHGVTGPSGANVLTF
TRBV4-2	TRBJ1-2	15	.	CASSQEGRQGRGYTF
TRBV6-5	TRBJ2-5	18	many	CASSYRGGVAGTQETQYF
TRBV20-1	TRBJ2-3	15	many	CSARGYRGGRDTQYF
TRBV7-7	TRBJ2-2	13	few	CASSSNQDGELFF
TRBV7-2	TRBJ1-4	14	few	CASSAGPPGQGLFF
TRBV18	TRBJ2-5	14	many	CASSPLAGDLTQYF
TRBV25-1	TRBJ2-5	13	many	CASSDRGAWTQYF